The sequence of this T cell receptor (beta chain) was determined in a study of monozygotic twins with inflammatory bowel disease. An amount of about 3,300 ng of total RNA was used for each TCR library. Via template switching, UMIs carrying a 6-nucleotide sample barcode were introduced. TCRdb re-called the 5' RACE reads, yielding one record per CDR3 amino acid sequence without DNA. Here the sample table reports around 100,000 distinct CDR3 sequences. About this clonotype itself: The antigen is not known.

Broader study findings: Among IBD patients, fewer clonotypes were shared with others than among healthy twins, especially with disease activity.

The germline CDR1 and CDR2 sequences are SGHTA and FQGTGA. CDR3 size: 13 residues. This chain connects TRBV7-3 to TRBJ2-2. The sequence was collected from a human donor with ulcerative colitis or Crohn's disease, or a healthy co-twin of an affected twin (not recorded which). Sequenced sample: blood. The CDR3 loop is CASSRSGTGELFF.